These 30 T cell receptor beta chains originate from one sample sequenced in a study of blood T cell repertoires in COVID-19 (dated by TCRdb to about 2020). The library was made by the immunoSEQ multiplex PCR assay. Drawn from immuneACCESS, this table holds only the in-frame rearrangements with V and J called that TCRdb kept. Clones are partly lost; checked studies trace under half to an unresolved V gene and leave the rest unexplained. This sample comprises under 250,000 clones, around nine tenths of them detected only once. Of the sample, approximately 7% falls within the top ten clones. Sequenced material: peripheral blood. All receptors come from a woman in her 70s with active or convalescent COVID-19.

This rearrangement joins TRBV5-4 to TRBJ1-1; D is perhaps TRBD1 (5 bases). The V end lost 4 bases, the J end lost 0 bases, and 10 bases lay between the germline ends. From germline, CDR1 is SGHNT and CDR2 YYREEE (reference sequence). This CDR3 contains 14 residues. The CDR3, as DNA: TGTGCCAGCAGCCCCACGACAGTGAACACTGAAGCTTTCTTT. Translation gives CASSPTTVNTEAFF.

This clone has just a few counts. The chain carries TRBV13 and TRBJ1-1, with 12 bases matching TRBD1. Germline V CDR1 and CDR2: PRHDT, FYEKMQ (reference sequence). The V and J ends lost 4 bases and 13 bases, in that order; junction bases with no gene match: 13. CDR3 length: 15 amino acids. This chain's CDR3 is CASSWDRGRSLMSFF. The CDR3 region has the DNA TGTGCCAGCAGCTGGGACAGGGGGCGCTCTCTTATGAGTTTCTTT. The full variable domain, its missing parts supplied by reference TRBV13 and TRBJ1-1, is AAGVIQSPRHLIKEKRETATLKCYPIPRHDTVYWYQQGPGQDPQFLISFYEKMQSDKGSIPDRFSAQQFSDYHSELNMSSLELGDSALYFCASSWDRGRSLMSFFGQGTRLTVV.

V usage is TRBV6-5 and J usage is TRBJ2-7, with 12 nucleotides matching TRBD2. V lost 6 bases, J lost 4 bases, and 4 bases stayed unmatched. Germline V gene lookup returns CDR1 MNHEY and CDR2 SVGAGI. The CDR3 runs to 14 residues. The DNA for the CDR3 is TGTGCCAGCAGATTGACTAGCGGGGGTTACGAGCAGTACTTC. Amino acid sequence: CASRLTSGGYEQYF.

This rearrangement joins TRBV29-1 to TRBJ2-7; no clear D gene. Germline lookup yields CDR1 SQVTM and CDR2 ANQGSEA. Trimming left V 0 bases short and J 3 bases short, with 3 bases between. The CDR3 is 11 amino acids. CDR3: CSVEDSYEQYF. Here the CDR3 DNA reads TGCAGCGTTGAAGACAGCTACGAGCAGTACTTC.

This chain uses TRBV5-1 with TRBJ2-1, with D possibly TRBD1 on 8 matching bases. The CDR3 totals 14 residues. Germline CDR1 SGHRS, CDR2 YFSETQ. V was pared by 4 bases and J by 8 bases, with 16 bases between. CDR3 loop: CASSPRTGRDEQFF. Written as DNA, the CDR3 is TGCGCCAGCAGCCCCCGGACAGGGAGGGATGAGCAGTTCTTC.

The chain combines TRBV27 with TRBJ2-7, with 8 bases aligning to TRBD1. The CDR3 extends over 15 amino acids. Per the germline V gene, CDR1 is MNHEY and CDR2 is SMNVEV (reference sequence). Unmatched junction bases numbered 10, after V lost 6 bases and J lost 3 bases. The CDR3 here is CASSRDRGFSYEQYF. The CDR3 DNA reads TGTGCCAGCAGCCGCGACAGGGGTTTTAGCTACGAGCAGTACTTC.

This sequence joins TRBV7-2 and TRBJ2-2; TRBD1 might be the D (5 bases). V gave up 4 bases and J gave up 4 bases, with 19 bases separating them. Germline V gene data show CDR1 as SGHTA and CDR2 as FQGNSA. The CDR3 is 17 amino acids. The CDR3 sequence: CASSSPRGSWGTGELFF. CDR3 DNA sequence: TGTGCCAGCAGCTCACCTAGGGGCTCCTGGGGCACCGGGGAGCTGTTTTTT. The full variable domain, with the rest looked up from reference TRBV7-2 and TRBJ2-2, is GAGVSQSPSNKVTEKGKDVELRCDPISGHTALYWYRQSLGQGLEFLIYFQGNSAPDKSGLPSDRFSAERTGGSVSTLTIQRTQQEDSAVYLCASSSPRGSWGTGELFFGEGSRLTVL.

This chain connects TRBV12-3 or TRBV12-4 to TRBJ2-3; D is possibly TRBD1 (7 bases). The V gene lost 6 bases and the J gene lost 3 bases, with 10 bases spanning the gap. This CDR3 is built from 13 residues. The CDR3, as DNA: TGTGCCAGCAGGGCAGGGGGGACAGATACGCAGTATTTT. The encoded protein is CASRAGGTDTQYF.

J is TRBJ1-4 and V is TRBV4-3, with D possibly TRBD1 on 6 matching bases. CDR1 is LGHNA, CDR2 YSLEER, per germline. The CDR3 is made up of 16 amino acids. V dropped 0 bases and J dropped 10 bases, with 18 bases sitting between them. The CDR3 nucleotides are TGCGCCAGCAGCCAAGATAATGGCAGGGGATCAGTAAAACTGTTTTTT. Its protein is CASSQDNGRGSVKLFF.

The chain couples TRBV4-2 to TRBJ2-7; maybe TRBD2 (6 bases). There are 15 residues in the CDR3. The V gene lost 0 bases and the J gene lost 6 bases, with 15 bases spanning the gap. Germline V CDR1 and CDR2: LGHNA, YNFKEQ. The CDR3 spells CASSQDGGQVREQYF. The CDR3 region has the DNA TGTGCCAGCAGCCAAGATGGAGGGCAGGTACGCGAGCAGTACTTC.

The rearrangement joins TRBV6-5 to TRBJ2-7; weak D call: TRBD1 (6 bases). Per germline, CDR1 MNHEY and CDR2 SVGAGI. This CDR3 region has 14 residues. V was clipped by 6 bases and J by 0 bases, with 12 bases between them. The CDR3 bases are TGTGCCAGCAGACCGGGACAAGGCTCCTACGAGCAGTACTTC. Amino acid sequence: CASRPGQGSYEQYF.

This clone showed up just once. J is TRBJ1-2 and V is TRBV6-5, with D uncertain. Germline CDR1 and CDR2: MNHEY and SVGAGI. V was trimmed by 0 bases and J by 8 bases, leaving 10 bases between them. CDR3 size: 13 residues. The CDR3 bases are TGTGCCAGCAGTTACTCGCGAGGAGGGGGCTACACCTTC. Amino acid sequence: CASSYSRGGGYTF.

Regarding this clone: Different DNA sequences within this sample yield the same CDR3. The J gene is TRBJ2-7, the V gene TRBV6-5; the D is unclear. V was cut by 5 bases and J by 3 bases, with 8 bases left in between. Germline V gene lookup returns CDR1 MNHEY and CDR2 SVGAGI. The length of the CDR3 is 12 residues. CDR3 amino acids: CASSSPGYEQYF. CDR3 nucleotide sequence: TGTGCCAGCAGTAGCCCGGGCTACGAGCAGTACTTC.

This clone was seen just once. The chain links TRBV18 to TRBJ1-1, with a tentative D call TRBD1 (5 bases). There are 16 residues in the CDR3. Germline-derived CDR1 and CDR2 are KGHSH and LQKENI. Trimming removed 0 bases at V and 3 bases at J, with 14 bases between. The CDR3 spells CASSPPRGTHYTEAFF. For the CDR3, the DNA is TGTGCCAGCTCACCACCCCGGGGGACCCATTACACTGAAGCTTTCTTT.

This rearrangement joins TRBV14 to TRBJ2-5; D remains ambiguous. Trimming pared 2 bases from V and 1 base from J, leaving 8 bases between. The CDR3 is 14 residues long. CDR1 and CDR2 (germline): SGHDN, FVKESK. The CDR3 region has the DNA TGTGCCAGCAGCCAAAAGCGACTCCAAGAGACCCAGTACTTC. Amino acid sequence: CASSQKRLQETQYF.

The chain uses TRBV9 and TRBJ1-2; unclear D gene. The CDR3 sequence is 13 residues long. Germline CDR1 is SGDLS and CDR2 is YYNGEE. V shed 0 bases and J shed 4 bases, with 7 bases lying between them. The CDR3 here is CASSVADSYGYTF. In nucleotides, the CDR3 is TGTGCCAGCAGCGTAGCAGATTCCTATGGCTACACCTTC.

The DNA for the CDR3 is TGTGCCAGCAAGCCAGGCTCCTATGGCTACACCTTC. Amino acids: CASKPGSYGYTF. The rearrangement uses TRBV12-3 or TRBV12-4 and TRBJ1-2, with D unresolved. Trimming pared 7 bases from V and 4 bases from J, leaving 10 bases between. CDR3 length: 12 amino acids.

The chain recombines TRBV7-8 with TRBJ1-3, with D possibly being TRBD1 (5 bases). The CDR3 totals 15 residues. Trimming shortened V by 4 bases and J by 4 bases, and 14 bases separated the two germline ends. The V gene's germline CDR1 is SGHVS and CDR2 FQNEAQ. CDR3 protein: CASSYVQGSGNTIYF. CDR3 DNA sequence: TGTGCCAGCAGCTACGTTCAGGGATCCGGAAACACCATATATTTT.

The gene calls are TRBV14 and TRBJ2-3; D might be TRBD2 (6 bases). The CDR3 covers 14 residues. The ends were cut back, 3 bases at V and 0 bases at J, with 7 bases in the middle. CDR1 is SGHDN, CDR2 FVKESK, per germline. The CDR3 protein is CASSQRGSTDTQYF. The CDR3 DNA reads TGTGCCAGCAGCCAGCGGGGTAGCACAGATACGCAGTATTTT.

This sequence joins TRBV7-2 and TRBJ2-3, with TRBD2 matching over 7 bases. Germline trimming cut 1 base from V and 1 base from J; bases unmatched to any gene: 8. Germline V gene data show CDR1 as SGHTA and CDR2 as FQGNSA. The length of the CDR3 is 17 residues. The CDR3 protein is CASSLVGGSLGTDTQYF. As DNA, the CDR3 is TGTGCCAGCAGCTTAGTCGGGGGGTCCCTCGGCACAGATACGCAGTATTTT.

This clone was seen only a few times. The chain links TRBV19 to TRBJ1-1; 7 nucleotides match TRBD1. This CDR3 has 15 amino acids. The V gene's germline CDR1 is LNHDA and CDR2 SQIVND (reference sequence). V was pared by 6 bases and J by 6 bases, with 13 bases of the junction left unmatched. The CDR3 sequence: CASSLTGNRVPEAFF. CDR3 DNA: TGTGCCAGTAGCTTGACAGGGAATAGGGTCCCTGAAGCTTTCTTT.

The chain joins TRBV6-5 to TRBJ2-7; a weak D match, TRBD1 (6 bases). Trimming took 8 bases from V and 6 from J, leaving 17 bases between them. This CDR3 has 13 residues. The germline V gene encodes CDR1 MNHEY and CDR2 SVGAGI. CDR3 DNA: TGTGCCAGCGAGGGGGTGGGCAGCGCCGAGCAGTACTTC. The encoded protein is CASEGVGSAEQYF.

This clone was counted once. The chain carries TRBV5-1 and TRBJ2-7, with no clear D. The CDR3 is made up of 12 amino acids. Germline V CDR1 and CDR2: SGHRS, YFSETQ. Trimming stripped 1 base from V and 5 bases from J, with 7 bases between. CDR3 sequence reads: CASSLSSDEQYF. Written as DNA, the CDR3 is TGCGCCAGCAGCTTGTCCTCAGACGAGCAGTACTTC.

The rearrangement joins TRBV3-1 (or the pseudogene TRBV3-2) to TRBJ2-1; weak D call: TRBD2 (7 bases). The V end was cut by 1 base, the J end by 12 bases, with 19 bases between. The length of the CDR3 is 15 residues. CDR1 LGHDT and CDR2 YNNKEL come from the germline V gene (reference sequence). CDR3 nucleotides: TGTGCCAGCAGCCAAGGGGGGGGGCCCTGGAAGGGGCAGTTCTTC. Translated, it gives CASSQGGGPWKGQFF.

Here the CDR3 DNA reads TGTGCCACCAGCAGAGATCCGGCGGGGGGCAAGTTGGAGGAGCAGTTCTTC. This sequence encodes CATSRDPAGGKLEEQFF. The rearrangement links TRBV15 to TRBJ2-1, with 8 bases fitting TRBD2. CDR3 length: 17 residues. V trimming: 0 bases; J trimming: 10 bases; junction bases outside the gene matches: 14. Per the germline V gene, CDR1 is LNHNV and CDR2 is YYDKDF (reference sequence).

This sequence joins TRBV19 and TRBJ2-3, with D unresolved. With 3 bases removed from V and 2 bases from J, the gap between germline ends came to 9 bases. From germline, CDR1 is LNHDA and CDR2 SQIVND (reference sequence). The CDR3 sequence is 14 residues long. The CDR3 DNA follows: TGTGCCAGTAGTATTGTTCCGTCCACAGATACGCAGTATTTT. It yields the protein CASSIVPSTDTQYF. The variable domain in full, completed from reference TRBV19 and TRBJ2-3, reads DGGITQSPKYLFRKEGQNVTLSCEQNLNHDAMYWYRQDPGQGLRLIYYSQIVNDFQKGDIAEGYSVSREKKESFPLTVTSAQKNPTAFYLCASSIVPSTDTQYFGPGTRLTVL.

The chain couples TRBV5-6 to TRBJ1-2; D remains unclear. The CDR3 is made up of 16 amino acids. The germline CDR1 and CDR2 sequences are SGHDT and YYEEEE. The V end lost 2 bases, the J end lost 0 bases, and 14 bases lay between the germline ends. The CDR3 sequence: CASSFGQAWTNYGYTF. Here the CDR3 DNA reads TGTGCCAGCAGCTTCGGTCAGGCCTGGACTAACTATGGCTACACCTTC.

The chain carries TRBV5-1 and TRBJ1-4; weak D call: TRBD1 (5 bases). There are 16 residues in the CDR3. V was pared by 4 bases and J by 0 bases, with 13 bases between. Germline V gene data show CDR1 as SGHRS and CDR2 as YFSETQ. The CDR3 sequence: CASSGGTSATNEKLFF. The DNA of the CDR3 is TGCGCCAGCAGCGGGGGGACGTCTGCAACTAATGAAAAACTGTTTTTT.

The chain has TRBV2 and TRBJ1-1; perhaps TRBD1 as D (6 bases). The CDR3 loop spans 11 amino acids. The V end lost 6 bases, the J end lost 6 bases, and 8 bases lay between the germline ends. The germline CDR1 and CDR2 sequences are SNHLY and FYNNEI. Written as DNA, the CDR3 is TGTGCCAGCAGACAGGGTCCTGAAGCTTTCTTT. Amino acids: CASRQGPEAFF.

This chain connects TRBV5-1 to TRBJ1-2; D call uncertain. The germline V gene encodes CDR1 SGHRS and CDR2 YFSETQ. The CDR3 loop spans 12 amino acids. Deletions cut 4 bases from V and 6 bases from J, with 10 bases between. In nucleotides, the CDR3 is TGCGCCAGCAGCCCGGGGATGCATGGCTACACCTTC. Its protein is CASSPGMHGYTF.